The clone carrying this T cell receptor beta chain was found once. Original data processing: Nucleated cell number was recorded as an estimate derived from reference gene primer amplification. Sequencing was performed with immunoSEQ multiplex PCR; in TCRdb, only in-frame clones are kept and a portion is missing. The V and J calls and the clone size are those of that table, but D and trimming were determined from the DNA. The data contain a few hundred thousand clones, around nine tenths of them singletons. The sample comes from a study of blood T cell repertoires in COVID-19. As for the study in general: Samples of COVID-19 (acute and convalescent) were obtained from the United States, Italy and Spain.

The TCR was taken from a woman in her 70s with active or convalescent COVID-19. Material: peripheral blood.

The CDR3 DNA follows: TGTGCCAGCAGTGACGCCCCCGGGACAGACCGGAGCACTGAAGCTTTCTTT. This gives the protein CASSDAPGTDRSTEAFF. The rearrangement joins TRBV6-1 to TRBJ1-1; 7 nucleotides line up with TRBD1. With 3 bases clipped from V and 4 bases from J, the junction kept 14 bases outside the gene matches. This CDR3 is 17 amino acids long. Germline V gene sequence: CDR1 MNHNS, CDR2 SASEGT.